This T cell receptor (beta chain) came from a study of preoperative IRX-2 immunotherapy in early breast cancer. Germline CDR1 is SGHNT and CDR2 is YENEEA. V shed 3 bases and J shed 6 bases, with 21 bases lying between them. The CDR3 is 16 amino acids. Treatment meaning: preoperative locoregional IRX-2 cytokine immunotherapy. Patients received preoperative, locoregional IRX-2 cytokine immunotherapy in a phase Ib study. The protocol was immunoSEQ multiplex PCR, while the TCRdb copy is restricted to in-frame clones and leaves out a portion. The sample has roughly 34,000 clones; 89% are singletons. The clonotype originates from a human donor with breast cancer. This material consisted of tumor tissue, taken after IRX-2 immunotherapy. The chain joins TRBV11-3 to TRBJ2-7, with TRBD1 as a possible D gene (6 bases). The CDR3 sequence is CASSLPGLSQQGEQYF. As DNA, the CDR3 is TGTGCCAGCAGCTTGCCTGGACTTTCTCAACAGGGCGAGCAGTACTTC.